These 6 T cell receptor beta chains were sequenced from one sample in a study of T cells after yellow fever vaccination. MiXCR, run by TCRdb on the 5' RACE reads, gives a single entry per CDR3 protein. The data show under 400,000 distinct CDR3 sequences, approximately 12% seen once. Material: CD4+ T cells sorted from PBMCs, obtained 15 days after the yellow fever booster vaccination. The origin of the receptors is a man younger than 35 who received the YFV17D yellow fever vaccine.

This rearrangement joins TRBV5-1 to TRBJ2-2, with unresolved D. The V and J ends lost 0 bases and 6 bases respectively, with 9 bases between them. Germline V gene data show CDR1 as SGHRS and CDR2 as YFSETQ. This CDR3 contains 14 residues. The CDR3 sequence is CASSLGMGPGELFF. The CDR3 DNA reads as TGCGCCAGCAGCTTGGGGATGGGTCCCGGGGAGCTGTTTTTT.

This chain uses TRBV5-1 with TRBJ2-5; 7 bases agree with TRBD2. Germline assignment: CDR1 SGHRS and CDR2 YFSETQ. CDR3 length: 14 amino acids. J was trimmed by 4 bases and V by 5 bases; bases with no gene match: 8. CDR3 DNA: TGCGCCAGCAGTGGAAGCGGGGTACGAGAGACCCAGTACTTC. It specifies CASSGSGVRETQYF.

This clonotype showed up many times. V gene TRBV18 combines with J gene TRBJ1-1; D gene ambiguous. V lost 8 bases and J 2 bases, leaving 12 bases between the germline ends. This CDR3 spans 13 amino acids. Germline assignment: CDR1 KGHSH and CDR2 LQKENI. In nucleotides, the CDR3 is TGTGCCAGCAGCCCCGGTGGTAACACTGAAGCTTTCTTT. Its protein is CASSPGGNTEAFF.

Only a few counts were recorded for this clonotype. The V call is TRBV6-2 or TRBV6-3, the J call TRBJ1-2, with 9 bases identical to TRBD1. Germline CDR1 reads MNHEY; CDR2 reads SVGEGT. CDR3 length: 17 amino acids. V was clipped by 4 bases and J by 4 bases; unmatched bases: 13. CDR3 DNA sequence: TGTGCCAGCAGTTCCGCAACAGGGGGCGCAGGAAGCTATGGCTACACCTTC. It yields the protein CASSSATGGAGSYGYTF.

This clonotype occurred a few times. The gene calls are TRBV4-3 and TRBJ2-6, with D unresolved. This CDR3 spans 17 amino acids. Trimming took off 0 bases at V and 0 bases at J, with 9 bases between the two ends. CDR1 and CDR2 from the germline V gene are LGHNA and YSLEER. The CDR3 nucleotides read TGCGCCAGCAGCCAAGAAGTCCAACCCTCTGGGGCCAACGTCCTGACTTTC. Translating it yields CASSQEVQPSGANVLTF.

This clonotype was detected a few times. This sequence joins TRBV10-3 and TRBJ2-5; 7 bases line up with TRBD2. The V gene end was trimmed by 0 bases and the J gene end by 4 bases; junction bases not matched to a gene: 2. This CDR3 spans 14 amino acids. In germline, CDR1 is ENHRY, CDR2 SYGVKD. CDR3 bases: TGTGCCATCAGTGAGTCCCCGGGAGGAGAGACCCAGTACTTC. Translated, it gives CAISESPGGETQYF.